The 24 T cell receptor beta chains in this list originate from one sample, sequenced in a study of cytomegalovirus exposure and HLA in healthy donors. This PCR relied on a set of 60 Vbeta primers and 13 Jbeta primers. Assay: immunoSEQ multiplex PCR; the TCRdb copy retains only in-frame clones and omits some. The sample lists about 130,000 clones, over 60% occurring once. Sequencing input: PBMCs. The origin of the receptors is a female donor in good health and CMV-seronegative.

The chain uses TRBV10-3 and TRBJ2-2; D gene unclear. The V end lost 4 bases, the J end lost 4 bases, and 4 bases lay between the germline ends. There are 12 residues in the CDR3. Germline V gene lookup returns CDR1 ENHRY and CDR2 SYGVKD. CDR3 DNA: TGTGCCATCAGTGGCGCCACCGGGGAGCTGTTTTTT. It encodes CAISGATGELFF.

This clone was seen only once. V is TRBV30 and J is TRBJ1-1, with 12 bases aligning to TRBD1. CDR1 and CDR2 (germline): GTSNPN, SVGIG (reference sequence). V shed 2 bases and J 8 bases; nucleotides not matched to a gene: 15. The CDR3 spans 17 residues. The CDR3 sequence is CAWSSPGQGAWGTEAFF. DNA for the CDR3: TGTGCCTGGAGTAGCCCGGGACAGGGGGCTTGGGGTACCGAAGCTTTCTTT.

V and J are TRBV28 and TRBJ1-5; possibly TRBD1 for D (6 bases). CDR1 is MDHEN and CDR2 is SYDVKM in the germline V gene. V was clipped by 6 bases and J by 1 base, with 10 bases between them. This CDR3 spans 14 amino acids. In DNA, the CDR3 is TGTGCCAGCAGAGACAGGATCAGCAATCAGCCCCAGCATTTT. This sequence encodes CASRDRISNQPQHF.

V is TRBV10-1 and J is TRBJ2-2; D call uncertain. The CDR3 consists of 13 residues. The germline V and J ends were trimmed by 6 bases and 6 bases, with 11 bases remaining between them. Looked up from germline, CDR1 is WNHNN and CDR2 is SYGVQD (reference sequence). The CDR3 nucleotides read TGCGCCAGCAGAGAGCAACTGGCCGGGGAGCTGTTTTTT. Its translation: CASREQLAGELFF.

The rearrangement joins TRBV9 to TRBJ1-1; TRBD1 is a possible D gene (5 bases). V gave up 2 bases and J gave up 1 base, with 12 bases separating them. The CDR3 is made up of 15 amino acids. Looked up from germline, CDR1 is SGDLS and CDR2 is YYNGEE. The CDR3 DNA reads TGTGCCAGCAGCGTGGAGGGACGGCCGAACACTGAAGCTTTCTTT. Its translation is CASSVEGRPNTEAFF. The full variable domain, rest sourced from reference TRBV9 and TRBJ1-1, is DSGVTQTPKHLITATGQRVTLRCSPRSGDLSVYWYQQSLDQGLQFLIQYYNGEERAKGNILERFSAQQFPDLHSELNLSSLELGDSALYFCASSVEGRPNTEAFFGQGTRLTVV.

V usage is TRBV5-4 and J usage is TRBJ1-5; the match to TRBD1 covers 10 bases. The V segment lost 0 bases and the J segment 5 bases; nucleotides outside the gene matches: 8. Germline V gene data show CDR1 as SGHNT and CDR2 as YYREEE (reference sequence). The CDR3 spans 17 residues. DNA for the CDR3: TGTGCCAGCAGCTTGGGGGGGGACAGGGGCGTAGATCAGCCCCAGCATTTT. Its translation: CASSLGGDRGVDQPQHF.

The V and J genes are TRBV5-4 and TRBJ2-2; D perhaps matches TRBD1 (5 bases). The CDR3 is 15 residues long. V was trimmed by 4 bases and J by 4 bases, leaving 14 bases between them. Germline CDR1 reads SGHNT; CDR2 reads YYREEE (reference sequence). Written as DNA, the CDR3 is TGTGCCAGCAGCCCTCCCCCAGGGATCACCGGGGAGCTGTTTTTT. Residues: CASSPPPGITGELFF.

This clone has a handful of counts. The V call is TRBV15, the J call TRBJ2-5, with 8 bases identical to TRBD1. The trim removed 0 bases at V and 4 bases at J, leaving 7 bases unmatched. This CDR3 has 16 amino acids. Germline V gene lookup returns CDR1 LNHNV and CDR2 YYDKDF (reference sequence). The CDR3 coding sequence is TGTGCCACCAGCAGAGATAGGGGACAGGCAAGAGAGACCCAGTACTTC. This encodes CATSRDRGQARETQYF.

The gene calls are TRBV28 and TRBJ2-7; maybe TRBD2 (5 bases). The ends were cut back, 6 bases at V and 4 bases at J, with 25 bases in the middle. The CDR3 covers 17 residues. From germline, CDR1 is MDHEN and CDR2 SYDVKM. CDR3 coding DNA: TGTGCCAGCAGCCTACGAGGGCGTTTCCCCCGCCTTTACGAGCAGTACTTC. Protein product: CASSLRGRFPRLYEQYF. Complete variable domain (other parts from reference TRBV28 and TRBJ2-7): DVKVTQSSRYLVKRTGEKVFLECVQDMDHENMFWYRQDPGLGLRLIYFSYDVKMKEKGDIPEGYSVSREKKERFSLILESASTNQTSMYLCASSLRGRFPRLYEQYFGPGTRLTVT.

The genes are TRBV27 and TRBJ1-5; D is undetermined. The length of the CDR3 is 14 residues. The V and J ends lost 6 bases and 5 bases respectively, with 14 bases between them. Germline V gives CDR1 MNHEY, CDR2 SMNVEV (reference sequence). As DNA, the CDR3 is TGTGCCAGCAGCCCGCGAGGGCGCTATCAGCCCCAGCATTTT. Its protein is CASSPRGRYQPQHF.

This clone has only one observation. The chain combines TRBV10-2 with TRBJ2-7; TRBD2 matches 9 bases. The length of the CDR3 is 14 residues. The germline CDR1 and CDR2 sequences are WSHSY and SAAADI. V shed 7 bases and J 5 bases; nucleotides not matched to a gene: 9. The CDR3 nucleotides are TGCGCCAGCACTTACTTAGCGGGAGTGGACGAGCAGTACTTC. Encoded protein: CASTYLAGVDEQYF.

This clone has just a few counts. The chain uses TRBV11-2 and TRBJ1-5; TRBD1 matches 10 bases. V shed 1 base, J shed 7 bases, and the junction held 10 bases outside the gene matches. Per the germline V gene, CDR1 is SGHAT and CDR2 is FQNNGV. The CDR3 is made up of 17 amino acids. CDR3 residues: CASSLGVRTGGGQPQHF. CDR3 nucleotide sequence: TGTGCCAGCAGCTTAGGAGTTCGGACAGGGGGGGGGCAGCCCCAGCATTTT.

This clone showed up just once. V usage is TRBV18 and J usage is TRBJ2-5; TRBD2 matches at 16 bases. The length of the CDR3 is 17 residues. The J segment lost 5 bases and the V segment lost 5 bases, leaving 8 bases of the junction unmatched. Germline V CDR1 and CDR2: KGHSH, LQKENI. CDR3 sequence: CASSSGLAGGPVETQYF. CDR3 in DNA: TGTGCCAGCTCATCGGGACTAGCGGGGGGGCCAGTGGAGACCCAGTACTTC.

Written as DNA, the CDR3 is TGTGCCACCAGCAGAGCGGTGCCCTCTGGGGCCAACGTCCTGACTTTC. Translation gives CATSRAVPSGANVLTF. The rearrangement uses TRBV15 and TRBJ2-6; D unresolved. CDR3 length: 16 residues. From germline, CDR1 is LNHNV and CDR2 YYDKDF (reference sequence). The V end was cut by 1 base, the J end by 0 bases, with 7 bases between.

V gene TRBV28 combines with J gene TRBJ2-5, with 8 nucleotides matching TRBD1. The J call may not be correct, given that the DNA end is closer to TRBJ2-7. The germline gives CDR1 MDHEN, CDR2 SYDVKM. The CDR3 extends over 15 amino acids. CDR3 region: CASSLGSGGAAEQYF. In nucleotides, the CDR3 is TGTGCCAGCAGTTTGGGCTCAGGGGGCGCGGCCGAGCAGTACTTC.

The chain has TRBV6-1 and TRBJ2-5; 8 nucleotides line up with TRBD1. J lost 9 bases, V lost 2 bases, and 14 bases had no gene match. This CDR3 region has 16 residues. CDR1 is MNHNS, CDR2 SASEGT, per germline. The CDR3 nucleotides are TGTGCCAGCAGTGAATGGAGCGGCAGGGGGCGAGGGGCCCAGTACTTC. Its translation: CASSEWSGRGRGAQYF.

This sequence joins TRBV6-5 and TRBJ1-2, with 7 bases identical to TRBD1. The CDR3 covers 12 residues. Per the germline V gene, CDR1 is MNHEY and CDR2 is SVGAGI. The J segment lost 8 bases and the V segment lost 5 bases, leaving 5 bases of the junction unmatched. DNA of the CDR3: TGTGCCAGCAGTCGCAACAGGGGCGGCTACACCTTC. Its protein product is CASSRNRGGYTF.

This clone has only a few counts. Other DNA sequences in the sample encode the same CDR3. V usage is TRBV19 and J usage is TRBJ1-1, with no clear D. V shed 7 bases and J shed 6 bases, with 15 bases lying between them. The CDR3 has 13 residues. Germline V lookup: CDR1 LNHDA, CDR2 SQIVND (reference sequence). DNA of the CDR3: TGTGCCAGTACCCCAGGTTTCCTTCCTGAAGCTTTCTTT. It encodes CASTPGFLPEAFF. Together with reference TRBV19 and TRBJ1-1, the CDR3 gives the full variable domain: DGGITQSPKYLFRKEGQNVTLSCEQNLNHDAMYWYRQDPGQGLRLIYYSQIVNDFQKGDIAEGYSVSREKKESFPLTVTSAQKNPTAFYLCASTPGFLPEAFFGQGTRLTVV.

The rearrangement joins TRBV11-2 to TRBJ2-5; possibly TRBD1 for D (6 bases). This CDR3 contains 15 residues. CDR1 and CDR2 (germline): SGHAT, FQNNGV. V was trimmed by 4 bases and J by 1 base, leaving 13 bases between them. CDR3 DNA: TGTGCCAGCAGCTACATGAGGGGGTTCCAAGAGACCCAGTACTTC. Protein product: CASSYMRGFQETQYF. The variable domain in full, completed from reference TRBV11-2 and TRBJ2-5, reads EAGVAQSPRYKIIEKRQSVAFWCNPISGHATLYWYQQILGQGPKLLIQFQNNGVVDDSQLPKDRFSAERLKGVDSTLKIQPAKLEDSAVYLCASSYMRGFQETQYFGPGTRLLVL.

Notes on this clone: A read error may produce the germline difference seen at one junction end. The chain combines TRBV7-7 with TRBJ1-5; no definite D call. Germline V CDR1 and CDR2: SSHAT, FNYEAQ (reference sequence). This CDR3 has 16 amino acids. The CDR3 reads CASSAAYRRDNQPQHF. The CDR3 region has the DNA TGTGCTAGCAGCGCGGCCTACCGGAGGGATAATCAGCCCCAGCATTTT.

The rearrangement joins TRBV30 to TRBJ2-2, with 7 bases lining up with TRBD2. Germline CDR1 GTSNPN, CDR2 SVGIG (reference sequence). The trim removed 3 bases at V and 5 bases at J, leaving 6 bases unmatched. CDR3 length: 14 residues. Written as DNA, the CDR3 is TGTGCCTGGAGGATACTAGCGCGAACCGGGGAGCTGTTTTTT. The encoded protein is CAWRILARTGELFF.

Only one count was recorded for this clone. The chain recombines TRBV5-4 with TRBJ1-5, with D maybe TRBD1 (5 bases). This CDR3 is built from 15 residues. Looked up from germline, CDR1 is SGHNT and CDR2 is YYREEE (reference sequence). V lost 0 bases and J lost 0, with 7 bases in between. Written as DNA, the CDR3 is TGTGCCAGCAGCTTGGGGGGCACTAGCAATCAGCCCCAGCATTTT. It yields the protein CASSLGGTSNQPQHF. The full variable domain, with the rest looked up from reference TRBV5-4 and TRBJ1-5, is ETGVTQSPTHLIKTRGQQVTLRCSSQSGHNTVSWYQQALGQGPQFIFQYYREEENGRGNFPPRFSGLQFPNYSSELNVNALELDDSALYLCASSLGGTSNQPQHFGDGTRLSIL.

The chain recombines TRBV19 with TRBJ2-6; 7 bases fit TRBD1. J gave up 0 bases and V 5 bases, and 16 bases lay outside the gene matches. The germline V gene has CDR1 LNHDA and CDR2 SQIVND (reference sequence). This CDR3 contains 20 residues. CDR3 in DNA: TGTGCCAGTAGTGCACAGGGTATTAGGACAGGCGTCTCTGGGGCCAACGTCCTGACTTTC. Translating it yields CASSAQGIRTGVSGANVLTF.

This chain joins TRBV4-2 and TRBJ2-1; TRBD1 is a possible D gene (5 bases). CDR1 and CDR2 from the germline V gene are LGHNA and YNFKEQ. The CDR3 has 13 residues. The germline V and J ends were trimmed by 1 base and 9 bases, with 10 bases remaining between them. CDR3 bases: TGTGCCAGCAGCCAAGCCCAGCAGGGTGAGCAGTTCTTC. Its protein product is CASSQAQQGEQFF.